The clone carrying this T cell receptor (beta chain) turned up a few times. Generated by immunoSEQ multiplex PCR, the TCRdb table keeps only in-frame clones and is missing some. The sample holds approximately 120,000 clones, roughly 83% seen once. The V gene's germline CDR1 is GTSNPN and CDR2 SVGIG (reference sequence). The CDR3 has 14 amino acids. Trimming pared 1 base from V and 10 bases from J, leaving 16 bases between. This record belongs to a study of blood T cell repertoires in COVID-19. Background on the study: Acute and convalescent COVID-19 specimens originated in the United States, Italy and Spain.

The clonotype originates from a man in his forties or fifties with active or convalescent COVID-19. Specimen: peripheral blood. The chain uses TRBV30 and TRBJ1-4; TRBD1 might be the D (6 bases). The CDR3 region has the DNA TGTGCCTGGAGTGGGTTCGACAGGACTGGAAAACTGTTTTTT. Its translation is CAWSGFDRTGKLFF.